This T cell receptor (beta chain) was found in a study of T cells in Graves' hyperthyroidism and ophthalmopathy. Points from the study as a whole: Also found in blood were most expanded thyroid clonotypes above 0.001.

What was amplified from RNA transcripts were TCR beta CDR3 regions. An initial round of RT-PCR targeting the TCR CDR3 relied on the HTBI primer set. Via MiXCR, TCRdb re-called the multiplex PCR reads, giving one row per CDR3 protein. The sample includes around 500,000 distinct CDR3 sequences, less than 15% of them seen just once. Patients aged 18 to 65 had newly diagnosed hyperthyroidism lasting under 2 months. Patients showing uncontrolled infection, other autoimmune disease, pregnancy or lactation were ineligible. Clinicians diagnosed patients from clinical symptoms, serum thyroxine and TRAb, thyroid ultrasound and orbital computed tomography. J gave up 4 bases and V 6 bases, and 5 bases lay outside the gene matches. The CDR3 loop spans 12 amino acids. CDR1 DFQATT and CDR2 SNEGSKA come from the germline V gene (reference sequence). This clonotype was seen at least ten times. The antigen remains undetermined.

The rearrangement joins TRBV20-1 to TRBJ2-5; 7 nucleotides align to TRBD2. The specimen was blood. This TCR derives from a woman aged 35 to 49 with Graves' hyperthyroidism. In DNA form, the CDR3 reads TGCAGTGCGGGGGAGGGCCTAGAGACCCAGTACTTC. Its protein is CSAGEGLETQYF.